This T cell receptor (beta chain) came from a study of T cell responses to AZD1222 COVID-19 vaccine. Study results and limitations: The number of AZD1222 recipients seropositive at baseline was only 5 to 7.

Some clones are missing from TCRdb's copy, which holds only in-frame ones; the method was immunoSEQ multiplex PCR. This table has roughly 150,000 clones, about 90% appearing once. The table lists this clone with a count of one. Its antigen is currently unknown. V gave up 5 bases and J gave up 2 bases; unmatched junction bases: 3. The CDR3 length is 16 residues. Germline-derived CDR1 and CDR2 are SGDLS and YYNGEE. The sequence was obtained from an adult who received the AZD1222 COVID-19 vaccine. This sequence joins TRBV9 and TRBJ2-2; 13 bases align to TRBD2. The sequenced sample was peripheral blood, obtained 28 days after the second AZD1222 dose. The CDR3 loop is CASRGGLAGNTGELFF. The DNA of the CDR3 is TGTGCCAGCAGGGGGGGACTAGCGGGAAACACCGGGGAGCTGTTTTTT.